This passage covers 6 T cell receptor beta chains from one sample sequenced in a study of blood T cell repertoires in COVID-19 (dated by TCRdb to the early 2020s). The library relied on the immunoSEQ multiplex PCR assay. The table was pulled from immuneACCESS by TCRdb, which kept in-frame rearrangements only. Such tables lose some clones; where checked, under half of the loss comes from unresolved V genes, and the rest has no known cause. The sample table holds tens of thousands of clones, of which approximately 91% were seen once. Approximately 28% of the sample is held by the ten biggest clonotypes. Sequencing was performed on peripheral blood. These receptors were collected from a man in his fifties with acute or convalescent COVID-19.

The chain joins TRBV28 to TRBJ1-1, with D uncertain. The CDR3 loop spans 14 amino acids. Germline V gene data show CDR1 as MDHEN and CDR2 as SYDVKM. The V end was cut by 8 bases, the J end by 2 bases, with 15 bases between. Written as DNA, the CDR3 is TGTGCCAGCGTGGCAGTTATGATAAACACTGAAGCTTTCTTT. Translated: CASVAVMINTEAFF.

This chain connects TRBV5-1 to TRBJ2-7; perhaps TRBD2 as D (5 bases). This CDR3 has 16 residues. Germline CDR1 is SGHRS and CDR2 is YFSETQ. V was shortened by 7 bases and J by 2 bases, with 22 bases between the two germline ends. The CDR3: CASQFSSGITPYEQYF. The CDR3 nucleotides read TGCGCCAGCCAGTTCTCGTCGGGGATCACCCCCTACGAGCAGTACTTC.

The chain couples TRBV10-3 to TRBJ2-1; maybe TRBD1 (6 bases). The CDR3 is made up of 15 amino acids. V lost 2 bases, J lost 6 bases, and 14 bases lay in between. Germline V gene sequence: CDR1 ENHRY, CDR2 SYGVKD. CDR3 coding DNA: TGTGCCATCAGTGAGCACAGGGTGGGTGGCAATGAGCAGTTCTTC. Translating it yields CAISEHRVGGNEQFF.

The rearrangement uses TRBV5-1 and TRBJ2-7; 11 positions agree with TRBD1. V lost 4 bases, J lost 3 bases, and 6 bases stayed unmatched. The germline V gene encodes CDR1 SGHRS and CDR2 YFSETQ. This CDR3 has 15 residues. The CDR3 spells CASSQPDRGLYEQYF. The DNA for the CDR3 is TGCGCCAGCAGCCAACCGGACAGGGGGCTCTACGAGCAGTACTTC.

This chain joins TRBV3-1 (or the pseudogene TRBV3-2) and TRBJ1-4; D remains ambiguous. V lost 4 bases to trimming and J lost 3 bases, with 9 bases between them. Germline V CDR1 and CDR2: LGHDT, YNNKEL (reference sequence). CDR3 length: 14 amino acids. In nucleotides, the CDR3 is TGTGCCAGCAGCCCTACCGCCGCTAATGAAAAACTGTTTTTT. Translated: CASSPTAANEKLFF.

J is TRBJ2-1 and V is TRBV6-4; possibly TRBD1 for D (5 bases). Trimming cost V 3 bases and J 5 bases, with 11 bases left between them. Germline CDR1 is MRHNA and CDR2 is SNTAGT. The CDR3 runs to 14 residues. The CDR3 loop reads CASSEGQRHNEQFF. CDR3 DNA sequence: TGTGCCAGCAGTGAGGGGCAAAGGCACAATGAGCAGTTCTTC.